These 9 T cell receptor beta chains originate from one sample sequenced in a study of cytomegalovirus exposure and HLA in healthy donors. The PCR made use of 60 Vbeta and 13 Jbeta primers. Clones were sequenced by immunoSEQ multiplex PCR, and TCRdb holds only the in-frame ones, with some missing. This repertoire shows 120,000 or so clones, roughly 80% found once; its top ten account for over 25%. Sequencing was carried out using PBMCs. The receptors were sampled from a man in his sixties in good health and CMV-seropositive.

The sample holds a few counts of this clone. The J gene is TRBJ1-5, the V gene TRBV9, with D possibly being TRBD1 (5 bases). The CDR3 is made up of 16 amino acids. CDR1 is SGDLS and CDR2 is YYNGEE in the germline V gene. V was clipped by 0 bases and J by 6 bases, with 16 bases between them. The DNA of the CDR3 is TGTGCCAGCAGCGTAGGCCCTGGGGCAGGGTCTCAGCCCCAGCATTTT. Translated, it gives CASSVGPGAGSQPQHF.

V is TRBV7-3 and J is TRBJ2-5; possibly TRBD1 for D (6 bases). In germline, CDR1 is SGHTA, CDR2 FQGTGA. This CDR3 has 13 residues. Between the trimmed V and J ends, which lost 5 bases and 5 bases, there was a span of 12 bases. CDR3 loop: CASSQTGLETQYF. DNA of the CDR3: TGTGCCAGCAGCCAAACAGGGCTGGAGACCCAGTACTTC.

The table lists this clone with a few counts. This chain uses TRBV15 with TRBJ1-1; TRBD1 is a possible D gene (5 bases). Trimming took 0 bases from V and 1 from J, leaving 12 bases between them. Germline V gene data show CDR1 as LNHNV and CDR2 as YYDKDF (reference sequence). The CDR3 length is 16 residues. The CDR3 DNA reads TGTGCCACCAGCAGAGATCCAGGGCACCCGAACACTGAAGCTTTCTTT. As protein: CATSRDPGHPNTEAFF.

The chain is built from TRBV6-1 and TRBJ2-5, with 8 bases aligning to TRBD1. V shed 2 bases, J shed 2 bases, and the junction held 19 bases outside the gene matches. Germline V CDR1 and CDR2: MNHNS, SASEGT. CDR3 size: 20 residues. The CDR3 protein is CASSEWVGTGRPLVQETQYF. In DNA form, the CDR3 reads TGTGCCAGCAGTGAATGGGTAGGGACAGGTCGACCCCTTGTACAAGAGACCCAGTACTTC.

Worth noting for this clone: The junction does not match germline at one end; this may be a read error. J is TRBJ2-4 and V is TRBV4-2; 10 bases match TRBD2. The germline gives CDR1 LGHNA, CDR2 YNFKEQ. The CDR3 extends over 16 amino acids. This CDR3 is CASSQGLAGAKNSQYF. The DNA of the CDR3 is TGTGCCAGCAGCCAAGGGCTAGCGGGAGCCAAAAACAGTCAGTACTTC.

The chain is built from TRBV10-3 and TRBJ1-3, with TRBD1 matching 8 bases. J lost 3 bases, V lost 3 bases, and 4 bases had no gene match. CDR1 is ENHRY, CDR2 SYGVKD, per germline. This CDR3 has 15 amino acids. The CDR3 is CAISDSGGIGNTIYF. Written as DNA, the CDR3 is TGTGCCATCAGTGATTCAGGGGGCATTGGAAACACCATATATTTT.

This clone was observed a few times. The rearrangement joins TRBV2 to TRBJ1-5; D is possibly TRBD1 (6 bases). Trimming shortened V by 6 bases and J by 2 bases, and 14 bases separated the two germline ends. Germline assignment: CDR1 SNHLY and CDR2 FYNNEI. The CDR3 is 15 amino acids. The CDR3 coding sequence is TGTGCCAGCAGCCCGGACAGTTTGGGCAATCAGCCCCAGCATTTT. As protein: CASSPDSLGNQPQHF.

There are a few counts of this clone. The chain has TRBV11-3 and TRBJ2-3, with TRBD2 as a possible D gene (5 bases). CDR3 length: 14 residues. V was cut by 6 bases and J by 1 base, with 11 bases left in between. Germline CDR1 is SGHNT and CDR2 is YENEEA. The CDR3 DNA is TGTGCCAGCAGTTCCGGACTTGGCACAGATACGCAGTATTTT. This codes for CASSSGLGTDTQYF.

The genes are TRBV27 and TRBJ1-6, with 9 bases aligning to TRBD1. V was pared by 5 bases and J by 3 bases, with 8 bases of the junction left unmatched. This CDR3 region has 17 residues. CDR1 is MNHEY and CDR2 is SMNVEV in the germline V gene (reference sequence). CDR3 sequence: CASSLGTGWGYNSPLHF. CDR3 nucleotide sequence: TGTGCCAGCAGTCTCGGGACAGGGTGGGGCTATAATTCACCCCTCCACTTT.